A selection of T cell receptor beta chains follows, all from one sample in a study of CD8 T cells in Susac syndrome. TCRdb passed the immunoSEQ multiplex PCR reads through MiXCR, listing each CDR3 protein once. The sample holds more than 65,000 distinct CDR3 sequences; around 95% are singletons and the top ten take 0.45% to 0.65%. The material sequenced was CD8+ T cells from PBMCs. Receptors originate from a human donor with multiple sclerosis. CDR3s include the opening cysteine and the closing phenylalanine or tryptophan. D genes are given only for firm matches. Expanded clones get a size class; other rows say once, few or many, or leave the size out.

TRBV12-3/TRBV12-4	.	.	TRBJ2-5	CASSFEGTETQYF	TGTGCCAGCAGTTTCGAGGGGACGGAGACCCAGTACTTC
TRBV28	.	.	TRBJ1-5	CASSLTVSGNQPQHF	TGTGCCAGCAGCCTGACTGTTTCCGGGAATCAGCCCCAGCATTTT
TRBV9	.	.	TRBJ2-1	CASSVDINEQFF	TGTGCCAGCAGCGTAGATATCAATGAGCAGTTCTTC
TRBV12-3/TRBV12-4	TRBD1	.	TRBJ1-5	CASSPGTVGQPQHF	TGTGCCAGCAGCCCCGGGACAGTGGGCCAGCCCCAGCATTTT
TRBV7-8	TRBD2	.	TRBJ2-4	CASSPVAGQGIQYF	TGTGCCAGCAGCCCGGTAGCGGGGCAGGGCATTCAGTACTTC
TRBV27	.	.	TRBJ1-5	CASGDWQSNQPQHF	TGTGCCAGCGGGGACTGGCAGAGCAATCAGCCCCAGCATTTT
TRBV28	TRBD1	.	TRBJ2-1	CASSQGVGLNEQFF	TGTGCCAGCAGTCAGGGGGTCGGGTTGAATGAGCAGTTCTTC
TRBV13	.	.	TRBJ1-4	CASGGGGKPNEKLFF	TGTGCCAGCGGTGGCGGGGGAAAACCAAATGAAAAACTGTTTTTT
TRBV23-1	.	.	TRBJ2-5	CASSQFVVAAARETQYF	TGCGCCAGCAGTCAATTCGTGGTAGCGGCCGCCAGGGAGACCCAGTACTTC
TRBV5-6	TRBD2	once	TRBJ2-3	CASSLRLAGVGTDTQYF	TGTGCCAGCAGCTTGAGACTAGCGGGAGTAGGCACAGATACGCAGTATTTT
TRBV30	.	once	TRBJ2-3	CAWARLGGTDTQYF	TGTGCCTGGGCAAGACTAGGGGGAACAGATACGCAGTATTTT
TRBV20-1	.	.	TRBJ2-5	CSASILRVGDQETQYF	TGCAGTGCTAGTATTCTCAGGGTCGGGGACCAAGAGACCCAGTACTTC
TRBV27	TRBD1	.	TRBJ2-7	CASSAGTGGEGYYEQYF	TGTGCCAGCAGTGCCGGGACAGGGGGCGAAGGATACTACGAGCAGTACTTC